This entry is about one TCR beta chain. These data originate in a study of blood T cell repertoires in COVID-19. Background on the study: Sources were T cells, B-cell-depleted T cells, or PBMCs; the material itself was cDNA or gDNA.

As processed by the authors: Amplification of reference gene primers was used by the study to estimate nucleated cell counts. Clones were sequenced by immunoSEQ multiplex PCR, and TCRdb holds only the in-frame ones, with some missing. V and J calls and clone size are those listed in that table; D and trimming were worked out from the DNA. Of 90,000 to 110,000 clones in the sample, over 75% were seen once. The ends were cut back, 2 bases at V and 5 bases at J, with 6 bases in the middle. CDR1 is LNHDA and CDR2 is SQIVND in the germline V gene (reference sequence). The CDR3 consists of 12 residues. The sequenced material came from peripheral blood. The receptor comes from a man aged 45 to 65 with acute or convalescent COVID-19. The gene calls are TRBV19 and TRBJ2-5; D gene unclear. The DNA of the CDR3 is TGTGCCAGTAGTATATCCGGGGAGACCCAGTACTTC. Translating it yields CASSISGETQYF.